This T cell receptor beta chain was sequenced during a study of blood T cells in healthy people across ages. This clonotype occurred a few times. It was with a sample-barcoded 5' primer and a J-beta primer mix that a second PCR of about 6 to 12 cycles was run. Each CDR3 protein gets one entry after TCRdb re-called the 5' RACE reads with MiXCR. The sample gives about 1.1 million distinct CDR3 sequences, roughly two fifths of which show up once; about an eighth is in the top ten. This TCR derives from a man younger than 35 in good health. Input material: blood.

CDR3 DNA: TGTGCCAGCAGGGTAGCCAGCCAGGGGGCCTACAATGAGCAGTTCTTC. Translation: CASRVASQGAYNEQFF. The chain couples TRBV7-2 to TRBJ2-1; the match to TRBD1 covers 7 bases. V lost 6 bases to trimming and J lost 2 bases; unmatched junction nucleotides: 10. CDR1 is SGHTA, CDR2 FQGNSA, per germline. CDR3 length: 16 residues.